These T cell receptor beta chains were read from a single sample in a study of T cells in Graves' hyperthyroidism and ophthalmopathy. Each CDR3 protein is one row after TCRdb ran MiXCR on the multiplex PCR reads. The table includes some 350,000 distinct CDR3 sequences, 12% to 15% detected once. The sequenced sample was blood. These receptors all stem from an older woman with Graves' ophthalmopathy. CDR3s include the opening cysteine and the closing phenylalanine or tryptophan. The order of the fields is J gene, clone size, D gene, V gene, CDR3 protein, CDR3 DNA. D genes are given only for firm matches. Where a row states a size, it is once, few, many or the class of an expanded clone; other rows omit it.

j_gene: TRBJ2-7
abundance: many
d_gene: NA
v_gene: TRBV18
CDR3aa: CASSPPYDRSYEQYF
CDR3nt: TGTGCCAGCTCACCACCGTATGACAGGAGCTACGAGCAGTACTTC

j_gene: TRBJ2-1
abundance: many
d_gene: TRBD2
v_gene: TRBV28
CDR3aa: CASSTLAGGLDEQFF
CDR3nt: TGTGCCAGCAGCACATTAGCGGGAGGATTGGATGAGCAGTTCTTC

j_gene: TRBJ1-3
abundance: NA
d_gene: NA
v_gene: TRBV6-2/TRBV6-3
CDR3aa: CASSYSSGVGDTIYF
CDR3nt: TGTGCCAGCAGTTACTCGTCGGGGGTTGGGGACACCATATATTTT

j_gene: TRBJ2-7
abundance: few
d_gene: TRBD1
v_gene: TRBV4-1
CDR3aa: CASSQVTGQQYEQYF
CDR3nt: TGCGCCAGCAGCCAAGTAACGGGACAGCAGTACGAGCAGTACTTC

j_gene: TRBJ1-5
abundance: many
d_gene: NA
v_gene: TRBV6-1
CDR3aa: CASSTGGRPQHF
CDR3nt: TGTGCCAGCAGTACGGGGGGACGGCCCCAGCATTTT

j_gene: TRBJ2-3
abundance: NA
d_gene: NA
v_gene: TRBV5-5
CDR3aa: CASSQNRGGNADTQYF
CDR3nt: TGTGCCAGCAGCCAAAACAGGGGGGGTAACGCAGATACGCAGTATTTT

j_gene: TRBJ2-7
abundance: NA
d_gene: TRBD2
v_gene: TRBV18
CDR3aa: CASSPTSASYEQYF
CDR3nt: TGTGCCAGCTCACCTACTAGCGCCTCCTACGAGCAGTACTTC

j_gene: TRBJ2-1
abundance: NA
d_gene: TRBD2
v_gene: TRBV18
CDR3aa: CASSPPITTGAGVWNEQFF
CDR3nt: TGTGCCAGCTCACCACCTATAACGACCGGGGCGGGAGTATGGAATGAGCAGTTCTTC

j_gene: TRBJ2-4
abundance: few
d_gene: TRBD1
v_gene: TRBV7-9
CDR3aa: CASSPTKTGAKNIQYF
CDR3nt: TGTGCCAGCAGCCCAACTAAGACAGGGGCCAAAAACATTCAGTACTTC

j_gene: TRBJ1-4
abundance: many
d_gene: NA
v_gene: TRBV6-2/TRBV6-3
CDR3aa: CASGSPAVGKLFF
CDR3nt: TGTGCCAGCGGTTCACCGGCAGTCGGAAAACTGTTTTTT

j_gene: TRBJ2-1
abundance: NA
d_gene: NA
v_gene: TRBV24-1
CDR3aa: CATSERYTQRASSYNEQFF
CDR3nt: TGTGCCACCAGTGAACGATACACACAGCGGGCGAGCTCCTACAATGAGCAGTTCTTC

j_gene: TRBJ2-5
abundance: many
d_gene: NA
v_gene: TRBV18
CDR3aa: CASSLNSQETQYF
CDR3nt: TGTGCCAGCTCACTGAACAGCCAAGAGACCCAGTACTTC

j_gene: TRBJ2-1
abundance: many
d_gene: NA
v_gene: TRBV7-2
CDR3aa: CASSLYAASSYNEQFF
CDR3nt: TGTGCCAGCAGCCTCTATGCGGCTAGCTCCTACAATGAGCAGTTCTTC

j_gene: TRBJ1-5
abundance: many
d_gene: NA
v_gene: TRBV28
CDR3aa: CASRVGGTYQPQHF
CDR3nt: TGTGCTTCCCGGGTTGGGGGGACCTATCAGCCCCAGCATTTT

j_gene: TRBJ2-1
abundance: many
d_gene: TRBD2
v_gene: TRBV28
CDR3aa: CASSGTSVYEQFF
CDR3nt: TGTGCCAGCAGCGGGACTAGTGTTTATGAGCAGTTCTTC

j_gene: TRBJ2-2
abundance: many
d_gene: TRBD1
v_gene: TRBV19
CDR3aa: CASGGTGGTGELFF
CDR3nt: TGTGCCAGTGGTGGGACAGGGGGAACCGGGGAGCTGTTTTTT

j_gene: TRBJ2-3
abundance: many
d_gene: NA
v_gene: TRBV28
CDR3aa: CASSLQTGTDTQYF
CDR3nt: TGTGCCAGCAGTCTCCAGACAGGCACAGATACGCAGTATTTT

j_gene: TRBJ2-1
abundance: NA
d_gene: NA
v_gene: TRBV10-3
CDR3aa: CAISEGEGGEQFF
CDR3nt: TGTGCCATCAGTGAGGGTGAGGGAGGTGAGCAGTTCTTC

j_gene: TRBJ2-3
abundance: NA
d_gene: NA
v_gene: TRBV20-1
CDR3aa: CSARQGITDTQYF
CDR3nt: TGCAGTGCTAGGCAGGGGATTACGGATACGCAGTATTTT

j_gene: TRBJ1-1
abundance: many
d_gene: TRBD1
v_gene: TRBV28
CDR3aa: CASSPNQGAAFF
CDR3nt: TGTGCCAGCAGTCCTAACCAGGGGGCGGCTTTCTTT

j_gene: TRBJ1-3
abundance: NA
d_gene: TRBD1
v_gene: TRBV20-1
CDR3aa: CSAGGQGAGNTIYF
CDR3nt: TGCAGTGCTGGCGGACAGGGGGCTGGAAACACCATATATTTT

j_gene: TRBJ2-1
abundance: many
d_gene: TRBD2
v_gene: TRBV27
CDR3aa: CASSLRPSGSLHNEQFF
CDR3nt: TGTGCCAGCAGTTTAAGGCCTAGCGGGAGCCTCCACAATGAGCAGTTCTTC

j_gene: TRBJ1-5
abundance: NA
d_gene: NA
v_gene: TRBV4-1
CDR3aa: CASSQGTRTGNQPQHF
CDR3nt: TGCGCCAGCAGCCAAGGGACTAGGACCGGCAATCAGCCCCAGCATTTT

j_gene: TRBJ2-1
abundance: NA
d_gene: NA
v_gene: TRBV20-1
CDR3aa: CSAFPGTHYNEQFF
CDR3nt: TGCAGTGCGTTTCCCGGGACACATTACAATGAGCAGTTCTTC

j_gene: TRBJ2-7
abundance: NA
d_gene: NA
v_gene: TRBV6-1
CDR3aa: CASSGTDYEQYF
CDR3nt: TGTGCCAGCAGTGGGACAGACTACGAGCAGTACTTC

j_gene: TRBJ1-2
abundance: NA
d_gene: NA
v_gene: TRBV5-1
CDR3aa: CASSLAGRDYGYTF
CDR3nt: TGTGCCAGCAGCTTGGCGGGACGGGACTATGGCTACACCTTC

j_gene: TRBJ1-1
abundance: many
d_gene: NA
v_gene: TRBV7-9
CDR3aa: CASSLAGNRARKAFF
CDR3nt: TGTGCCAGCAGCTTAGCTGGTAACAGGGCCAGGAAAGCTTTCTTT

j_gene: TRBJ2-1
abundance: NA
d_gene: NA
v_gene: TRBV4-2
CDR3aa: CASSQVRGASYNEQFF
CDR3nt: TGTGCCAGCAGCCAAGTTAGGGGTGCGTCCTACAATGAGCAGTTCTTC

j_gene: TRBJ2-2
abundance: NA
d_gene: TRBD2
v_gene: TRBV5-1
CDR3aa: CASGTSGRGVGELFF
CDR3nt: TGCGCCAGCGGGACTAGCGGGAGAGGTGTCGGGGAGCTGTTTTTT

j_gene: TRBJ2-2
abundance: many
d_gene: NA
v_gene: TRBV20-1
CDR3aa: CSARSSVRTGELFF
CDR3nt: TGCAGTGCTAGATCCAGCGTTCGCACCGGGGAGCTGTTTTTT

j_gene: TRBJ2-7
abundance: many
d_gene: NA
v_gene: TRBV12-3/TRBV12-4
CDR3aa: CASTLGAGPPYEQYF
CDR3nt: TGTGCCAGCACACTCGGGGCGGGGCCCCCCTACGAGCAGTACTTC

j_gene: TRBJ1-1
abundance: many
d_gene: NA
v_gene: TRBV15
CDR3aa: CATSGNRENTEAFF
CDR3nt: TGTGCCACCAGCGGAAACAGGGAAAACACTGAAGCTTTCTTT

j_gene: TRBJ2-5
abundance: few
d_gene: NA
v_gene: TRBV29-1
CDR3aa: CSAAGASAETQYF
CDR3nt: TGCAGCGCCGCGGGGGCTAGCGCCGAGACCCAGTACTTC

j_gene: TRBJ2-1
abundance: many
d_gene: NA
v_gene: TRBV20-1
CDR3aa: CSARRRGDNEQFF
CDR3nt: TGCAGTGCCAGGCGAAGAGGTGACAATGAGCAGTTCTTC

j_gene: TRBJ2-7
abundance: many
d_gene: NA
v_gene: TRBV5-1
CDR3aa: CASSLGGYVYEQYF
CDR3nt: TGCGCCAGCAGCTTGGGGGGGTATGTCTACGAGCAGTACTTC

j_gene: TRBJ1-2
abundance: NA
d_gene: NA
v_gene: TRBV15
CDR3aa: CATSRDGVRTGTPTPYGYTF
CDR3nt: TGTGCCACCAGCAGAGATGGAGTGCGTACAGGGACACCCACGCCTTATGGCTACACCTTC

j_gene: TRBJ2-7
abundance: NA
d_gene: TRBD1
v_gene: TRBV6-4
CDR3aa: CASSDSWDRRHEQYF
CDR3nt: TGTGCCAGCAGTGACTCATGGGACAGGAGGCACGAGCAGTACTTC

j_gene: TRBJ1-1
abundance: many
d_gene: TRBD1
v_gene: TRBV29-1
CDR3aa: CSVCLFPSQGGKTEAFF
CDR3nt: TGCAGCGTTTGTCTTTTCCCCTCACAGGGGGGGAAAACTGAAGCTTTCTTT

j_gene: TRBJ1-6
abundance: NA
d_gene: NA
v_gene: TRBV6-5
CDR3aa: CASSYPTAGSPLHF
CDR3nt: TGTGCCAGCAGTTACCCCACGGCAGGCTCACCCCTCCACTTT

j_gene: TRBJ2-4
abundance: NA
d_gene: NA
v_gene: TRBV5-1
CDR3aa: CASRGLTENIQYF
CDR3nt: TGCGCCAGCAGGGGACTGACAGAAAACATTCAGTACTTC

j_gene: TRBJ2-1
abundance: many
d_gene: NA
v_gene: TRBV11-2
CDR3aa: CASSSRTEQFF
CDR3nt: TGTGCCAGCAGCTCGAGGACGGAGCAGTTCTTC

j_gene: TRBJ1-6
abundance: many
d_gene: TRBD1
v_gene: TRBV10-3
CDR3aa: CAISIQPGQGNSPLHF
CDR3nt: TGTGCCATCAGTATTCAACCGGGACAGGGGAATTCACCCCTCCACTTT

j_gene: TRBJ2-6
abundance: NA
d_gene: NA
v_gene: TRBV6-1
CDR3aa: CASSEGRGQTF
CDR3nt: TGTGCCAGCAGTGAAGGCCGGGGACAGACTTTC